Given below is one T cell receptor (beta chain) in context. Its antigen specificity is not known. Base qualities are not at hand, and no much larger clone is one base apart. This sample stems from a study of Ad26.COV2.S vaccination and SARS-CoV-2 variants (TCRdb year 2021). Background on the whole study: Donors in the vaccine arm were drawn from COV1001, a multicentre, randomized, double-blind, placebo-controlled phase I-IIa trial testing Ad26.COV2.S in healthy adults. TCRbeta repertoire sequencing was used to assess the specificity and breadth of SARS-CoV-2-reactive T cell receptors after Ad26.COV2.S vaccination. Throughout the experiments and outcome assessment, investigators stayed blinded to trial group allocation. Ad26.COV2.S was administered intramuscularly at a dose of 5x10^10 or 1x10^11 viral particles, either as one shot or as two shots given 56 days apart. The TCR-sequenced set comprised approximately 30 samples: around 20 Ad26.COV2.S vaccine recipients, 5 placebo recipients and 8 SARS-CoV-2 convalescent individuals. Trial participants were randomized into five groups of five: low-dose or high-dose Ad26.COV2.S given once or twice, or placebo on both occasions. Here is what the overall study found, with its caveats: The study was not powered for comparison of responses between vaccine doses or regimens. The authors noted that total T cell responses may have been underestimated by the TCR breadth and depth analyses. Non-spike TCR breadth was comparable between vaccine and placebo recipients, consistent with the vaccine containing only spike. After vaccination, spike-specific CD8+ and CD4+ T cell responses were reported to show substantial breadth. Compared with placebo recipients, Ad26.COV2.S recipients showed higher spike-specific TCR breadth (P = 0.0014).

Taken from the germline V gene (reference sequence), the CDR1 and CDR2 loops are LGHDT and YNNKEL. The V and J ends are trimmed by 6 bases and 1 base, leaving 21 bases between them. The CDR3 sequence holds 17 residues, the cysteine and phenylalanine included. Of the read, only the CDR3 DNA is kept; its 51 bases are in frame from base 1. TCRbeta CDR3 regions were sequenced with the immunoSEQ Assay. After extraction, genomic DNA underwent amplification by bias-controlled multiplex PCR, followed by high-throughput sequencing. The authors' analysis ran thus. To quantify the absolute abundance of every unique TCRbeta CDR3 region, sequences were collapsed and filtered. T cell fraction was estimated by normalizing TCRbeta template counts to usable DNA, with usable DNA measured through amplification of reference genes found in all nucleated cells. Repertoire TCRs were annotated as SARS-CoV-2-specific when V gene, CDR3 amino acid sequence and J gene were exactly matched to a known reactive TCR set. The reference SARS-CoV-2 TCR set was derived from MIRA and filtered for enrichment in COVID-19-positive ImmuneCODE repertoires, a step that removed public or cross-reactive TCRs. Drawing on the MIRA antigens, annotated TCRs were analysed further at the level of specific ORF or position within ORF. Depth was the summed frequency of annotated unique rearrangements, while breadth was defined as annotated unique rearrangements over total unique productive rearrangements. Two-sided Wilcoxon rank-sum tests were applied when comparing TCR breadth between groups. TCRdb holds this immuneACCESS table with in-frame rearrangements only. Some clones are missing; in checked studies, unresolved V genes explain under half, and the rest has no known cause. V, J and clone size derive from that table, while D and trimming were established from the DNA sequence. Recorded for this sample are roughly 320,000 clones; about nine tenths of them occurred a single time. Around 3.6% of the sample comes from the top ten.

The sample's treatment or condition label, in plain terms: some 19 received Ad26.COV2.S at low or high dose, single or two shots; about 5 received placebo; per-sample allocation not given. For vaccine and placebo recipients, repertoires were sequenced using samples collected on day 63 after the first injection. Cohort 1b enrolled 25 to 30 adults aged 18-55 years at a single site in Boston, USA, between 29 July and 7 August 2020. Ad26.COV2.S was a replication-incompetent adenovirus type 26 vector that expressed a prefusion-stabilized SARS-CoV-2 spike protein derived from the original Wuhan strain. This receptor was identified in a person between 18 and 59 years old who received the Ad26.COV2.S COVID-19 vaccine or a placebo. The input for sequencing was peripheral blood, taken in a trial of Ad26.COV2.S vaccine versus placebo. The rearranged chain carries TRBV3-1 (or the pseudogene TRBV3-2) and TRBJ1-1; the D region possibly corresponds to TRBD1 (5 bases align). The DNA sequence follows: TGTGCCAGCAGTCAGACCCCACGGGGGGGAGGGAACACTGAAGCTTTCTTT. Translation gives CASSQTPRGGGNTEAFF.